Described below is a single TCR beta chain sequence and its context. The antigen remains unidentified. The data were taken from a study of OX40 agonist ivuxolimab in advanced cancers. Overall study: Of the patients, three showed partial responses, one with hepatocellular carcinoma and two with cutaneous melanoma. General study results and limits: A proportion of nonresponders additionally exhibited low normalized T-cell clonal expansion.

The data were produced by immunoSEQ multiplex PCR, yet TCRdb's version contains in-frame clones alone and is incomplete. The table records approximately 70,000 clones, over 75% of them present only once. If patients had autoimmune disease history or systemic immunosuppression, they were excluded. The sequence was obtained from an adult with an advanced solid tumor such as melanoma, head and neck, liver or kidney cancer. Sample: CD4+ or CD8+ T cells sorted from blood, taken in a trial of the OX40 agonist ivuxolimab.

The CDR3 spells CASSMDSSVTGNTIYF. CDR3 bases: TGTGCCAGTAGTATGGACAGCTCGGTAACTGGAAACACCATATATTTT. J is TRBJ1-3 and V is TRBV19, with D maybe TRBD1 (6 bases). The CDR3 contains 16 residues. Looked up from germline, CDR1 is LNHDA and CDR2 is SQIVND (reference sequence). V was pared by 3 bases and J by 2 bases, with 14 bases between.